The 5 T cell receptor beta chains below all came from one sample that was sequenced in a study of tumor-infiltrating lymphocytes in localized non-small cell lung cancer. Some clones are missing from TCRdb's copy, which holds only in-frame ones; the method was immunoSEQ multiplex PCR. The sample contains 13,000 to 15,000 clones, approximately 80% of which appear only once. Source material: lung tumor tissue. All receptors derive from a human donor with non-small cell lung cancer.

J is TRBJ1-1 and V is TRBV18, with a weak D call TRBD1 (6 bases). The germline V and J ends were trimmed by 2 bases and 1 base, with 11 bases remaining between them. Germline V gene lookup returns CDR1 KGHSH and CDR2 LQKENI. The CDR3 has 15 residues. The CDR3 region has the DNA TGTGCCAGCTCACCATCGAGGGGGAGGAACACTGAAGCTTTCTTT. This sequence encodes CASSPSRGRNTEAFF.

This clone has only a few counts. The rearrangement uses TRBV7-8 and TRBJ1-6; D gene unclear. V gave up 0 bases and J gave up 7 bases, with 10 bases separating them. The CDR3 sequence is 15 residues long. Germline assignment: CDR1 SGHVS and CDR2 FQNEAQ. This chain's CDR3 is CASSLAPGRNSPLHF. The DNA of the CDR3 is TGTGCCAGCAGCTTAGCGCCGGGTAGAAATTCACCCCTCCACTTT.

The rearrangement uses TRBV7-9 and TRBJ1-3; unclear D gene. CDR1 and CDR2 from the germline V gene are SEHNR and FQNEAQ (reference sequence). With 2 bases removed from V and 4 bases from J, the gap between germline ends came to 15 bases. This CDR3 has 16 residues. CDR3 amino acids: CASSLSSMRRGNTIYF. CDR3 DNA sequence: TGTGCCAGCAGCTTATCTTCGATGCGGAGGGGAAACACCATATATTTT.

The rearrangement joins TRBV4-2 to TRBJ2-6; D is unclear. This CDR3 spans 16 amino acids. V was cut by 1 base and J by 1 base, with 8 bases left in between. Germline V CDR1 and CDR2: LGHNA, YNFKEQ. The CDR3: CASSQAIRSGANVLTF. The CDR3 DNA reads TGTGCCAGCAGCCAAGCTATAAGGTCTGGGGCCAACGTCCTGACTTTC.

V is TRBV6-5 and J is TRBJ2-7; no reliable D call. In germline, CDR1 is MNHEY, CDR2 SVGAGI. Trimming pared 6 bases from V and 1 base from J, leaving 4 bases between. The CDR3 is made up of 11 amino acids. CDR3 sequence reads: CASRNSYEQYF. In DNA form, the CDR3 reads TGTGCCAGCAGGAATTCCTACGAGCAGTACTTC.